This T cell receptor (beta chain) was sequenced in a study of blood T cell repertoires in COVID-19 (dated by TCRdb to the early 2020s). Study-wide context: Samples from collaborators originated in the United States, Italy and Spain and spanned both the acute and convalescent phases of COVID-19. The prospective study material was composed of cDNA or gDNA derived from T cells, B-cell-depleted T cells, or PBMCs. Deeply sampled blood TCRbeta repertoires from subjects exposed to, actively infected with, or recovered from COVID-19 were included in the dataset. A freely available public database, intended as a resource for researchers studying the immune response to SARS-CoV-2, is where the repertoires were released. The samples were drawn from two sources: the first 160 participants of the ongoing ImmuneRACE study, and over 1,000 subjects contributed by 6 global collaborators. Nearly every sample came with metadata listing a de-identified subject ID, COVID-19 status, age in years and sex. HLA class I and class II types, where available, came from metadata supplied by the sample provider rather than from assay-based typing. Here is what the overall study found, with its caveats: The amount of clinical and demographic metadata varied by source and participant and was provided uncurated.

Comment on this clone: The target of this receptor is not known. Base quality data are lacking; no much larger clone is found one base away.

One collaborating source in Seattle enrolled patients while the patients were actively infected and followed the patients over time throughout the course of disease. Whole blood was collected in K2EDTA tubes by collaborating institutions according to the institutions' own protocols. Collaborator samples were shipped for TCRbeta analysis as frozen whole blood, isolated PBMCs, or DNA extracted from either sample type. Including the terminal cysteine and phenylalanine, the CDR3 comprises 11 residues. CDR3 DNA is the only sequence kept; it has 33 bases, read in frame from the first base. V is cut by 3 bases and J by 5 bases, and the space between the germline ends is 4 bases. From the germline V gene, CDR1 is ENHRY and CDR2 is SYGVKD. TCRbeta CDR3 regions were amplified from genomic DNA using the immunoSEQ Assay, a bias-controlled multiplex PCR. The study's processing was this. The number of nucleated cells in each sample was estimated from the amplification of reference gene primers within the assay. To quantify the absolute abundance of each unique TCRbeta CDR3 rearrangement, sequence reads were collapsed and filtered. Productive Simpson clonality was computed per sample as the square root of Simpson's diversity index over productive rearrangements. The immuneACCESS repertoire file appears here via TCRdb, limited to in-frame rearrangements. These files lack a portion of the clones; in checked studies, under half of the deficit traces to unresolved V genes, and the cause of the others is not known. V and J calls and clone size are as listed in that table; D and trimming were resolved from the DNA. A total of around 190,000 clones appear in this sample, around 79% of them only once. The ten largest clones take up approximately 6% of the sample.

The sample comprised peripheral blood. Recombination linked TRBV10-3 to TRBJ1-2; too little of a D gene remains to name it. The sequence was obtained from a woman aged 40 to 55 with COVID-19, enrolled during active disease. The CDR3 reads as follows: CAISEAYGYTF. The DNA sequence is TGTGCCATCAGTGAAGCGTATGGCTACACCTTC.